The clone carrying this TCR beta chain was counted only a few times. Its antigen is undetermined. This entry belongs to a study of T-cell memory formation after mild COVID-19. TCRdb reprocessed the 5' RACE reads via MiXCR and lists one record per CDR3 protein. This table holds about 280,000 distinct CDR3 sequences, 8% to 9% found once. The study's findings and limits: Clones contracting day 15 to 85 were balanced CD4/CD8; later expanders leaned CD4+. Some SARS-CoV-2-responding clones were already detected in memory before infection.

CDR1 KGHSH and CDR2 LQKENI come from the germline V gene. The CDR3 runs 14 residues. Trimming cost V 2 bases and J 3 bases, with 11 bases left between them. The chain employs TRBV18 and TRBJ2-7, with D possibly called TRBD1 or TRBD2 (5 bases each). Sequenced material: PBMCs or a T cell subset sorted from them (not recorded which). The sequence derives from a man aged 18 to 35 who had mild COVID-19 (a few samples of this study predate the infection). Cell type and time point are not known. The chain's CDR3 is CASSPDRDYYEQYF. DNA for the CDR3: TGTGCCAGCTCACCAGACAGAGACTACTACGAGCAGTACTTC.